The 27 T cell receptor beta chains in this list originate from one sample, sequenced in a study of breast tumors, draining lymph nodes, adjacent tissues. MiXCR was run by TCRdb on the multiplex PCR reads, yielding one entry per CDR3 protein. Of over 200,000 distinct CDR3 sequences in the sample, under 40% are singletons; the top ten hold approximately 3.6%. Samples came from axillary lymph nodes draining the breast cancer. Sequencing input: axillary lymph node tissue. The receptors derive from a female donor with breast cancer. Some clones in this sample may be carry-over from other donors' samples.

This clonotype occurred many times. The CDR3 sequence is CSARTPPLNEQFF. The CDR3 bases are TGCAGTGCTAGGACTCCCCCACTCAATGAGCAGTTCTTC. The chain recombines TRBV20-1 with TRBJ2-1; D gene ambiguous. In germline, CDR1 is DFQATT, CDR2 SNEGSKA (reference sequence). Trimming stripped 3 bases from V and 6 bases from J, with 12 bases between. The CDR3 has 13 amino acids.

The rearrangement joins TRBV5-5 to TRBJ2-1; 7 bases line up with TRBD1. Trimming took 0 bases from V and 0 from J; bases not matched to a gene: 0. This CDR3 contains 15 residues. Germline V gene lookup returns CDR1 SGHKS and CDR2 YYEKEE (reference sequence). The CDR3 reads CASSLGTGSYNEQFF. The CDR3, as DNA: TGTGCCAGCAGCTTGGGGACAGGCTCCTACAATGAGCAGTTCTTC.

This clonotype was picked up many times. This rearrangement joins TRBV2 to TRBJ2-2, with D possibly being TRBD1 (5 bases). The CDR3 length is 14 residues. CDR1 is SNHLY, CDR2 FYNNEI, per germline. V was shortened by 6 bases and J by 6 bases, with 14 bases between the two germline ends. The DNA of the CDR3 is TGTGCCAGCAGGGAAAACCCAGGGTCCGGGGAGCTGTTTTTT. Its protein product is CASRENPGSGELFF.

This clonotype was seen ten or more times. V usage is TRBV9 and J usage is TRBJ2-3, with TRBD2 matching 9 bases. The V and J ends lost 0 bases and 5 bases, in that order; junction bases with no gene match: 7. This CDR3 has 16 residues. CDR1 and CDR2 (germline): SGDLS, YYNGEE. As DNA, the CDR3 is TGTGCCAGCAGCGTAGCAGCGGGGGGATCGGGAGATACGCAGTATTTT. This encodes CASSVAAGGSGDTQYF. The full variable domain, rest sourced from reference TRBV9 and TRBJ2-3, is DSGVTQTPKHLITATGQRVTLRCSPRSGDLSVYWYQQSLDQGLQFLIQYYNGEERAKGNILERFSAQQFPDLHSELNLSSLELGDSALYFCASSVAAGGSGDTQYFGPGTRLTVL.

Concerning this clonotype itself: One base away lies a much larger clone, so this may be a sequencing read error. The J gene is TRBJ2-7, the V gene TRBV6-6; D is unclear. Germline V gives CDR1 MNHNY, CDR2 SVGAGI (reference sequence). V was trimmed by 7 bases and J by 3 bases, leaving 13 bases between them. The length of the CDR3 is 13 residues. The chain's CDR3 is CASTHTDYYEQYF. DNA of the CDR3: TGTGCCAGCACGCACACCGATTACTACGAGCAGTACTTC.

A remark on this clonotype: Being one base from a much bigger clone, this may be a read error. The J gene is TRBJ1-4, the V gene TRBV13, with a possible D match to TRBD1 (6 bases). This CDR3 comprises 14 residues. Per the germline V gene, CDR1 is PRHDT and CDR2 is FYEKMQ (reference sequence). This chain's CDR3 is CASTQGQTNEKLVF. The CDR3 DNA reads as TGTGCCAGCACCCAGGGACAAACTAATGAAAAACTGGTTTTT.

This clonotype was seen only a few times. The J gene is TRBJ1-1, the V gene TRBV4-1; D unresolved. The CDR3 loop spans 13 amino acids. CDR1 is MGHRA and CDR2 is YSYEKL in the germline V gene. Trimming took off 0 bases at V and 0 bases at J, with 2 bases between the two ends. CDR3 coding DNA: TGCGCCAGCAGCCAAGATGTGAACACTGAAGCTTTCTTT. It codes for CASSQDVNTEAFF.

To note about this clonotype: A much larger clone lies one base from this, so it may be a read error. The rearrangement links TRBV19 to TRBJ2-5; D may be TRBD1 or TRBD2 (5 bases each). The V gene's germline CDR1 is LNHDA and CDR2 SQIVND (reference sequence). This CDR3 region has 15 residues. V dropped 6 bases and J dropped 8 bases, with 22 bases sitting between them. This CDR3 reads CASSEMARPRDTQYF. As DNA, the CDR3 is TGTGCCAGTAGCGAAATGGCCAGGCCCCGGGACACCCAGTACTTC.

In this sample, this clonotype turned up many times. The chain joins TRBV19 to TRBJ2-1, with D perhaps being TRBD1 or TRBD2 (6 bases each). Per the germline V gene, CDR1 is LNHDA and CDR2 is SQIVND (reference sequence). There are 15 residues in the CDR3. Deletions cut 6 bases from V and 5 bases from J, with 17 bases between. Written as DNA, the CDR3 is TGTGCCAGTAGCGACGGGGGCTACCTAAACAATGAGCAGTTCTTC. It is translated as CASSDGGYLNNEQFF.

This clonotype appeared many times. The rearrangement joins TRBV9 to TRBJ2-1; D ambiguous. The CDR3 has 12 residues. Germline-derived CDR1 and CDR2 are SGDLS and YYNGEE. The germline V and J ends were trimmed by 0 bases and 6 bases, with 4 bases remaining between them. CDR3 loop: CASSVAGNEQFF. CDR3 nucleotide sequence: TGTGCCAGCAGCGTAGCCGGCAATGAGCAGTTCTTC.

V gene TRBV20-1 combines with J gene TRBJ1-5, with 10 bases aligning to TRBD1. The CDR3 has 13 amino acids. The J segment lost 11 bases and the V segment lost 6 bases, leaving 10 bases of the junction unmatched. CDR1 is DFQATT and CDR2 is SNEGSKA in the germline V gene (reference sequence). CDR3 in amino acids: CSAETGGAQTQHF. CDR3 sequence (DNA): TGCAGTGCCGAGACAGGGGGCGCGCAGACCCAGCATTTT.

V usage is TRBV10-3 and J usage is TRBJ2-3, with D possibly being TRBD2 (6 bases). The CDR3 is 17 residues long. Trimming took 11 bases from V and 0 from J, leaving 24 bases between them. Germline CDR1 ENHRY, CDR2 SYGVKD. The CDR3 loop reads CAGSYSGVGGSTDTQYF. In DNA, the CDR3 is TGTGCCGGCAGTTACTCGGGAGTAGGAGGGAGCACAGATACGCAGTATTTT.

Of note for this clonotype: One base away lies a much larger clone, so this may be a sequencing read error. The chain couples TRBV19 to TRBJ2-1; TRBD2 matches at 13 bases. J gave up 6 bases and V 4 bases, and 12 bases lay outside the gene matches. This CDR3 contains 18 residues. Germline-derived CDR1 and CDR2 are LNHDA and SQIVND (reference sequence). The CDR3 loop reads CASSTKRTSGSNGNEQFF. The CDR3 DNA is TGTGCCAGTAGTACAAAAAGGACTAGCGGGAGTAACGGCAATGAGCAGTTCTTC.

Regarding this clonotype: With a much larger clone just one base away, this may be a read error. V usage is TRBV7-9 and J usage is TRBJ2-2; 9 bases match TRBD1. The CDR3 length is 15 residues. CDR1 SEHNR and CDR2 FQNEAQ come from the germline V gene (reference sequence). Unmatched junction bases numbered 8, after V lost 8 bases and J lost 4 bases. For the CDR3, the DNA is TGTGCCAGCGGCTCACAGGGGGCTAGCACCGGGGAGCTGTTTTTT. Translation gives CASGSQGASTGELFF.

The CDR3: CASSQRVGTGIYGYTF. The CDR3 DNA follows: TGTGCCAGCAGCCAGCGGGTGGGGACAGGGATCTATGGCTACACCTTC. The rearrangement uses TRBV5-4 and TRBJ1-2; 9 bases agree with TRBD1. The CDR3 is 16 amino acids. Looked up from germline, CDR1 is SGHNT and CDR2 is YYREEE (reference sequence). V was pared by 4 bases and J by 4 bases, with 11 bases of the junction left unmatched. Combining the CDR3 with reference TRBV5-4 and TRBJ1-2 gives the whole variable domain ETGVTQSPTHLIKTRGQQVTLRCSSQSGHNTVSWYQQALGQGPQFIFQYYREEENGRGNFPPRFSGLQFPNYSSELNVNALELDDSALYLCASSQRVGTGIYGYTFGSGTRLTVV.

V is TRBV2 and J is TRBJ2-1; tentative D call: TRBD1 (5 bases). From germline, CDR1 is SNHLY and CDR2 FYNNEI. V was clipped by 8 bases and J by 6 bases, with 20 bases between them. This CDR3 spans 15 amino acids. The CDR3 here is CASSPGIGARNEQFF. DNA of the CDR3: TGTGCCAGCTCACCAGGGATTGGGGCGCGCAATGAGCAGTTCTTC.

This chain joins TRBV20-1 and TRBJ2-3, with 7 nucleotides matching TRBD2. Looked up from germline, CDR1 is DFQATT and CDR2 is SNEGSKA (reference sequence). V dropped 1 base and J dropped 4; count of bases not matched to a gene: 11. The CDR3 runs to 16 residues. The CDR3 loop reads CSARGAVGGPADTQYF. The DNA of the CDR3 is TGCAGTGCTAGAGGGGCAGTGGGAGGGCCAGCAGATACGCAGTATTTT.

In its sample, this clonotype was seen a few times. This sequence joins TRBV27 and TRBJ2-3, with 10 bases identical to TRBD2. The V segment lost 4 bases and the J segment 2 bases; nucleotides outside the gene matches: 6. The CDR3 spans 16 residues. The germline CDR1 and CDR2 sequences are MNHEY and SMNVEV (reference sequence). CDR3 region: CASSSVSGGPTDTQYF. For the CDR3, the DNA is TGTGCCAGCAGTTCGGTTAGCGGGGGGCCCACAGATACGCAGTATTTT.

The rearrangement uses TRBV19 and TRBJ1-5, with a possible D match to TRBD1 (5 bases). The V and J ends lost 5 bases and 7 bases respectively, with 15 bases between them. The CDR3 runs to 14 residues. Germline V lookup: CDR1 LNHDA, CDR2 SQIVND (reference sequence). In nucleotides, the CDR3 is TGTGCCAGTAGTCCCCGGCGGGACGAGCAGCCCCAGCATTTT. Its protein product is CASSPRRDEQPQHF.

The chain couples TRBV20-1 to TRBJ1-5, with TRBD1 as a possible D gene (5 bases). The CDR3 is 20 residues long. V lost 0 bases, J lost 3 bases, and 27 bases lay in between. Germline assignment: CDR1 DFQATT and CDR2 SNEGSKA (reference sequence). The CDR3 protein is CSARDIRQGTTGELNQPQHF. CDR3 DNA sequence: TGCAGTGCTAGAGACATACGGCAGGGAACCACCGGGGAGCTCAATCAGCCCCAGCATTTT.

V is TRBV20-1 and J is TRBJ1-2; TRBD1 matches 9 bases. V shed 3 bases, J shed 6 bases, and the junction held 2 bases outside the gene matches. Germline V gene data show CDR1 as DFQATT and CDR2 as SNEGSKA (reference sequence). The CDR3 loop spans 12 amino acids. The CDR3 DNA is TGCAGTGCTAGGGGACAGGGAAATGGCTACACCTTC. This encodes CSARGQGNGYTF.

This clonotype appeared many times. The chain couples TRBV30 to TRBJ1-5; D unclear. The CDR3 runs 13 residues. CDR1 and CDR2 (germline): GTSNPN, SVGIG (reference sequence). V shed 0 bases and J shed 3 bases, with 6 bases lying between them. This CDR3 is CAWSVHDNQPQHF. The CDR3 DNA is TGTGCCTGGAGTGTACATGACAATCAGCCCCAGCATTTT.

This clonotype was seen a handful of times. The V and J genes are TRBV5-1 and TRBJ2-5, with D possibly being TRBD2 (7 bases). Germline values: CDR1 SGHRS, CDR2 YFSETQ. CDR3 length equals 16 residues. Trimming shortened V by 4 bases and J by 1 base, and 17 bases separated the two germline ends. The CDR3 protein is CASSPRIAGAQETQYF. In DNA form, the CDR3 reads TGCGCCAGCAGCCCACGGATTGCGGGGGCCCAAGAGACCCAGTACTTC.

Comment on this clonotype: One end of the junction varies from germline; a read error may be responsible. The chain uses TRBV2 and TRBJ2-5; D gene ambiguous. Germline V gene data show CDR1 as SNHLY and CDR2 as FYNNEI. This CDR3 spans 13 amino acids. CDR3 region: CASSGQHGETQYF. CDR3 bases: TGCGCCAGCAGTGGCCAGCACGGGGAGACCCAGTACTTC.

This clonotype occurred many times. The chain couples TRBV20-1 to TRBJ1-5; 9 nucleotides agree with TRBD1. This CDR3 is built from 16 residues. Looked up from germline, CDR1 is DFQATT and CDR2 is SNEGSKA (reference sequence). V shed 0 bases and J 6 bases; nucleotides not matched to a gene: 9. CDR3 protein: CSARDRGQGSGQPQHF. The CDR3 coding sequence is TGCAGTGCTAGAGATCGGGGACAGGGCTCGGGTCAGCCCCAGCATTTT.

As for this clonotype: The junction and the germline gene differ at one end; a read error may be behind it. The chain is built from TRBV7-6 and TRBJ1-4, with 7 bases aligning to TRBD1. Germline V CDR1 and CDR2: SGHVS, FNYEAQ. The CDR3 totals 20 residues. The CDR3 reads CASSFKAGFAGGQSNEKLVF. The CDR3 DNA sequence: TGTGCCAGCAGCTTCAAAGCGGGGTTTGCAGGGGGACAGAGCAATGAAAAACTGGTTTTT.

This clonotype was counted ten times or more. The CDR3 here is CSARSPGVSSGNTIYF. The CDR3 DNA is TGCAGTGCTAGATCCCCCGGGGTCTCCTCTGGAAACACCATATATTTT. The chain combines TRBV20-1 with TRBJ1-3; D is unclear. Looked up from germline, CDR1 is DFQATT and CDR2 is SNEGSKA (reference sequence). Deletions cut 2 bases from V and 0 bases from J, with 14 bases between. CDR3 length: 16 amino acids.